This TCR beta chain was sequenced for a study of identical twins (dated by TCRdb to the mid-2010s). Study-wide context: TCR alpha and beta repertoires from monozygotic twins, unrelated adults of various ages and cord blood were deep-sequenced to test whether fetal clonotypes persist. Replicate twin experiments were performed at different times using different library preparation protocols to rule out contamination. Findings and caveats that apply to the study as a whole: In monozygotic twins, recombination models systematically underestimated out-of-frame TCR alpha sharing, but the models matched the sharing seen between unrelated individuals. Zero-insertion analyses could be partly confounded by invariant T cells such as MAIT and iNKT, though diverse VJ usage argued against such confounding for most clonotypes. Out-of-frame TCR alpha sequences shared between twins showed an excess of low generation-probability sequences compared with coincidental sharing between unrelated individuals. Fewer insertions were carried by abundant cord blood beta clonotypes; a weaker similar trend was observed in young adult naive repertoires, while no such trend was observed in memory repertoires. Because the same donors could not be followed over many years, the conclusions relied on cross-sectional statistical analysis. In beta out-of-frame sequences, excess twin sharing was weaker, because having fewer shared sequences lowered the signal-to-noise ratio.

This clonotype appeared a few times. Its antigen specificity is not known. Base-call qualities are not available, and no considerably larger clone is one nucleotide away. The method was 5' RACE. Sequencing was performed on an Illumina HiSeq 2000. A universal primer binding site was introduced by template switching, and a unique molecular identifier was present in the final cDNA, enabling accurate counting of TCR cDNA molecules. Specific primers in the conserved constant-segment region were used to synthesize first-strand cDNA for TCR alpha and beta chains. Each cDNA library was double barcoded, with a SMART-Mk sample barcode plus Illumina barcodes, to control for contamination. TruSeq adapter sequences, together with Illumina sample barcodes, were added in two successive PCR steps. Sequencing of the TCR alpha and beta cDNA libraries was done on the Illumina HiSeq platform using custom primers. In the authors' own workflow: Raw reads were processed with MiGEC to extract unique molecular identifiers, and MiXCR was used to determine CDR3 positions. Recombination models were inferred per individual with the repgenHMM and IGoR tools using an EM algorithm. Shared clonotype analysis was performed with the tcR package in R, normalizing sharing by the product of cloneset sizes. To study raw recombination without the effects of thymic and clonal selection, out-of-frame nonproductive sequences were analyzed. TCRdb ran its own pipeline on the public reads, namely fastp trimming at Q25 and MiXCR clone calling, and kept in-frame beta chains. Under each unique CDR3 protein, matching rows form one entry showing the most common genes and DNA. These V and J calls derive from TCRdb rather than the authors' analysis. The sample table lists a few hundred thousand distinct CDR3 sequences, about a fifth of them with a count of one. Around 12% of the sample rests with the top ten.

Every donor was a healthy Caucasian. Three unrelated non-twin adults were also sequenced: a male aged 18 to 30, a male aged 50 to 59 and a female aged 50 to 59. Miltenyi CD45RO+ enrichment and human naive T-cell isolation kits were used to isolate memory (CD45RO+) and naive T cells from PBMC. Sample: naive T cells sorted from blood. Sample cell subset or site, as interpreted from the label and publication: cells isolated with a human naive T-cell isolation kit. The clonotype was recovered from a man aged 45-65 years in good health.

The DNA sequence reads TGTGCCAGCAGCGCAACGACAGGGGGTTATTCACCCCTCCACTTT. It is translated as CASSATTGGYSPLHF. The chain employs TRBV7-6 and TRBJ1-6, with TRBD1 matching 9 junction bases. The CDR3 sequence holds 15 residues, the cysteine and phenylalanine included. Only the CDR3 DNA is retained, 45 bases long and in frame from the first base. Here V drops 5 bases and J drops 8 bases, and the junction holds 7 bases not matched to any gene. The germline V gene encodes CDR1 SGHVS and CDR2 FNYEAQ.